Listed here is a single T cell receptor beta chain. Its antigen is unidentified. Naive CD4+ cells were sorted as CD4+CD8-CD45RO-CD45RA+; naive CD8+ as CD8+CD4-CD45RA+CD27bright. The sample originates from a study of healthy donors' naive CD4 and CD8 T cells. Study-wide results and caveats: Positive CDR3 charge linked to CD4+ cells, negative to CD8+ cells. Most V and J genes were reportedly biased between naive CD4+ and CD8+ cells.

Each TCR library used around 540 ng of total RNA and a linear amplification protocol. TCRdb ran MiXCR on the reads and lists one entry per CDR3 protein. The sample yields 150,000 to 200,000 distinct CDR3 sequences, around 80% seen once. Germline V gene sequence: CDR1 SQVTM, CDR2 ANQGSEA. V was clipped by 6 bases and J by 8 bases; unmatched bases: 12. This CDR3 has 14 amino acids. This receptor was obtained from a pool of human donors in good health; the sample pools cells from several healthy donors. The sequencing sample was made of naive CD4+ and CD8+ T cells sorted from blood, pooled from several donors. The rearrangement joins TRBV29-1 to TRBJ2-1, with TRBD1 identical over 8 bases. DNA for the CDR3: TGCAGCGTAGCCCCGGGACAGGCTTTGGATGAGCAGTTCTTC. It is translated as CSVAPGQALDEQFF.